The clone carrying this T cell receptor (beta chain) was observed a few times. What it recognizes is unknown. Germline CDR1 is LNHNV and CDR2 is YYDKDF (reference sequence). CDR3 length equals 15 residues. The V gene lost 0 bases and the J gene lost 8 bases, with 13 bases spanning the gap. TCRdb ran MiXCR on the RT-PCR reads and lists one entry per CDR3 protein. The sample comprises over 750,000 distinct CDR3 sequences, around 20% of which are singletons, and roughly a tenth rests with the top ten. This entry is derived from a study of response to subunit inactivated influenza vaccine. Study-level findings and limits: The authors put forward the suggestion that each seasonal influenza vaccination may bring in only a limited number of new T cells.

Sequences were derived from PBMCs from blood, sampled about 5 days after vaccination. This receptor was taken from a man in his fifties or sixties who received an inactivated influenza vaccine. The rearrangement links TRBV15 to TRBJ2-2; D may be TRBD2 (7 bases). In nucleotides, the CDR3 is TGTGCCACCAGCAGAGATCGGGGGGCTGGTGGGGAGCTGTTTTTT. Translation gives CATSRDRGAGGELFF.